This TCR beta chain was captured by sequencing in a study of response to subunit inactivated influenza vaccine. TCRdb reanalysed the RT-PCR reads using MiXCR and keeps one entry per CDR3 protein. Of fewer than 650,000 distinct CDR3 sequences listed, 10% to 15% are singletons. The CDR3 covers 13 residues. J gave up 5 bases and V 8 bases, and 5 bases lay outside the gene matches. Per germline, CDR1 SNHLY and CDR2 FYNNEI. The input for sequencing was PBMCs from blood, taken roughly 45 days after vaccination. The source is a man aged 45-60 years who received an inactivated influenza vaccine. The gene calls are TRBV2 and TRBJ2-5; 10 positions match TRBD1. The CDR3 loop is CASGPGQGETQYF. CDR3 sequence (DNA): TGTGCCAGCGGACCGGGACAGGGGGAGACCCAGTACTTC. Complete variable domain (other parts from reference TRBV2 and TRBJ2-5): EPEVTQTPSHQVTQMGQEVILRCVPISNHLYFYWYRQILGQKVEFLVSFYNNEISEKSEIFDDQFSVERPDGSNFTLKIRSTKLEDSAMYFCASGPGQGETQYFGPGTRLLVL.